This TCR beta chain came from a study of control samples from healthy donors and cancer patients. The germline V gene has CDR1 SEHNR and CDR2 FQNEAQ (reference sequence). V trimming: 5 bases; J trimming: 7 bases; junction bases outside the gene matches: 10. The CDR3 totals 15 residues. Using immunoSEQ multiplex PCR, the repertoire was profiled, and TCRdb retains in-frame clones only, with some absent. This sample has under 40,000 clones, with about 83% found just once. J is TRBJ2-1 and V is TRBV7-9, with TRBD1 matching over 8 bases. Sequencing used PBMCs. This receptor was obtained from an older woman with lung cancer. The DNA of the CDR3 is TGTGCCAGCAGCCCTCGGGACAGGCTTTGGAATGAGCAGTTCTTC. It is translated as CASSPRDRLWNEQFF.